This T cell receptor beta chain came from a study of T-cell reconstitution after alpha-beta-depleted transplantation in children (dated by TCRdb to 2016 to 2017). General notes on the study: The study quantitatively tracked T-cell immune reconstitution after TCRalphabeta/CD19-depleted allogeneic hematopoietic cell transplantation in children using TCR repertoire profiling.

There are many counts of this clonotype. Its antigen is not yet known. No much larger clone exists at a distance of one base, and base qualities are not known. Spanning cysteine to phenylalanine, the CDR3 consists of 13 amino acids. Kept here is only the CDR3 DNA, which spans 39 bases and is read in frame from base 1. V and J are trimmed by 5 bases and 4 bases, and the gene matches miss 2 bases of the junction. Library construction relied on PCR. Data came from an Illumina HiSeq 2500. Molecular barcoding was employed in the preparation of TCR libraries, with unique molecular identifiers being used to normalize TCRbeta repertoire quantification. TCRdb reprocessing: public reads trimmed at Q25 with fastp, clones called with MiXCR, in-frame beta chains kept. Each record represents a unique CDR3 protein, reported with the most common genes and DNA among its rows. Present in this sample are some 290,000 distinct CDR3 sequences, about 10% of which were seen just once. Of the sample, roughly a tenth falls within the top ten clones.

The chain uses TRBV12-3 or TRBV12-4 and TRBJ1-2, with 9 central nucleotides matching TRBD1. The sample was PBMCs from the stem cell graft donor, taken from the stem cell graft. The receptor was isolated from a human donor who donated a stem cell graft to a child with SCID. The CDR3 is CASSGDRVYGYTF. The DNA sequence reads TGTGCCAGCAGTGGGGACAGGGTCTATGGCTACACCTTC.